The 15 T cell receptor beta chains listed next were all sequenced from one sample in a study of blood T cell repertoires in COVID-19. Only in-frame clones appear in the TCRdb table, and some are missing; sequencing was by immunoSEQ multiplex PCR. The repertoire holds 75,000 to 95,000 clones, with approximately 74% as singletons. Input material: peripheral blood. These receptors were collected from a man aged 65 to 85 with COVID-19, enrolled during active disease.

V is TRBV4-1 and J is TRBJ1-3, with D possibly matching TRBD1 (6 bases). V was cut by 3 bases and J by 4 bases, with 19 bases left in between. The germline gives CDR1 MGHRA, CDR2 YSYEKL. The CDR3 has 17 residues. The CDR3 DNA is TGCGCCAGCAGCCACAGACCCCCACAGGGTTTCGGAAACACCATATATTTT. This sequence encodes CASSHRPPQGFGNTIYF.

The sample holds a few counts of this clone. The genes are TRBV5-1 and TRBJ2-1, with 8 bases aligning to TRBD1. CDR1 SGHRS and CDR2 YFSETQ come from the germline V gene. The length of the CDR3 is 16 residues. V lost 4 bases, J lost 6 bases, and 12 bases stayed unmatched. The CDR3 bases are TGCGCCAGCAGCATTCAGGGGGCAACAAACCTCAATGAGCAGTTCTTC. This gives the protein CASSIQGATNLNEQFF.

The chain links TRBV5-1 to TRBJ1-6; no definite D call. This CDR3 has 13 amino acids. V was trimmed by 2 bases and J by 7 bases, leaving 7 bases between them. Germline V gene sequence: CDR1 SGHRS, CDR2 YFSETQ. DNA of the CDR3: TGCGCCAGCAGCTTTGAACTAAATTCACCCCTCCACTTT. Amino acid sequence: CASSFELNSPLHF.

This clone was recorded once. Other DNA sequences in the sample encode the same CDR3. The V call is TRBV14, the J call TRBJ2-2; D may be TRBD1 (6 bases). Trimming removed 4 bases at V and 5 bases at J, with 11 bases between. This CDR3 contains 14 residues. Germline lookup yields CDR1 SGHDN and CDR2 FVKESK. The DNA for the CDR3 is TGTGCCAGCAGCCTACAGGGTTGGACCGGGGAGCTGTTTTTT. This codes for CASSLQGWTGELFF.

The CDR3 nucleotides are TGTGCCACCAGTGATTTCATCCATACGCAGTATTTT. Translated, it gives CATSDFIHTQYF. J is TRBJ2-3 and V is TRBV24-1; D unresolved. The CDR3 extends over 12 amino acids. Trimming removed 1 base at V and 7 bases at J, with 5 bases between. From germline, CDR1 is KGHDR and CDR2 SFDVKD.

The rearrangement uses TRBV10-3 and TRBJ2-5; TRBD2 aligns across 10 bases. The CDR3 extends over 17 amino acids. V shed 0 bases, J shed 2 bases, and the junction held 6 bases outside the gene matches. Per germline, CDR1 ENHRY and CDR2 SYGVKD. CDR3 protein: CAISESRASGGQETQYF. Written as DNA, the CDR3 is TGTGCCATCAGTGAGTCTCGAGCTAGCGGGGGACAAGAGACCCAGTACTTC.

This clone was recorded a few times. The gene calls are TRBV18 and TRBJ1-5, with 7 bases lining up with TRBD1. V was pared by 3 bases and J by 2 bases, with 4 bases of the junction left unmatched. This CDR3 contains 15 residues. From germline, CDR1 is KGHSH and CDR2 LQKENI. CDR3 coding DNA: TGTGCCAGCTCACCGACAGGGATTGGCAATCAGCCCCAGCATTTT. Its protein product is CASSPTGIGNQPQHF.

This clone has only one observation. This chain joins TRBV10-3 and TRBJ1-1; 9 bases map to TRBD1. Germline trimming cut 10 bases from V and 5 bases from J; bases unmatched to any gene: 8. Germline CDR1 is ENHRY and CDR2 is SYGVKD. The CDR3 is made up of 13 amino acids. CDR3 in DNA: TGTGCCAGTCAACAGGGGGCCGGGACTGAAGCTTTCTTT. This encodes CASQQGAGTEAFF.

The V gene is TRBV7-2, the J gene TRBJ2-2; perhaps TRBD1 as D (5 bases). Trimming left V 1 base short and J 7 bases short, with 13 bases between. The CDR3 is 15 residues long. CDR1 is SGHTA, CDR2 FQGNSA, per germline. CDR3 nucleotides: TGTGCCAGCAGCTTAGGAGGCAGGGCGAGCGGGGAGCTGTTTTTT. This translates into CASSLGGRASGELFF.

This clone was detected once. The genes are TRBV9 and TRBJ2-1, with 8 bases fitting TRBD2. Germline CDR1 and CDR2: SGDLS and YYNGEE. There are 16 residues in the CDR3. Trimming at V came to 2 bases and at J to 0 bases, leaving 4 bases not matched to a gene. CDR3: CASSVSGTSSYNEQFF. CDR3 coding DNA: TGTGCCAGCAGCGTGTCCGGGACTAGCTCCTACAATGAGCAGTTCTTC.

The rearrangement links TRBV4-2 to TRBJ2-1; D is undetermined. The V end was cut by 0 bases, the J end by 2 bases, with 8 bases between. The CDR3 runs to 15 residues. Germline V gene data show CDR1 as LGHNA and CDR2 as YNFKEQ. In DNA, the CDR3 is TGTGCCAGCAGCCAAGAGTTAACTGCCTACAATGAGCAGTTCTTC. The encoded protein is CASSQELTAYNEQFF.

The chain links TRBV7-2 to TRBJ1-1; 7 nucleotides align to TRBD1. CDR1 is SGHTA, CDR2 FQGNSA, per germline. Germline trimming cut 5 bases from V and 9 bases from J; bases unmatched to any gene: 9. The CDR3 has 13 amino acids. The CDR3 nucleotides read TGTGCCAGCAGCCTAGACCTACAGGGGAAAGCTTTCTTT. This gives the protein CASSLDLQGKAFF.

The chain employs TRBV7-9 and TRBJ2-2, with 13 bases fitting TRBD2. This CDR3 is built from 17 residues. Germline CDR1 reads SEHNR; CDR2 reads FQNEAQ (reference sequence). Trimming cost V 4 bases and J 6 bases; bases outside gene matches: 8. CDR3 region: CASSSTSGRAKAGELFF. The CDR3, as DNA: TGTGCCAGCAGCTCAACTAGCGGGAGGGCCAAGGCCGGGGAGCTGTTTTTT.

This sequence joins TRBV29-1 and TRBJ2-5, with D unclear. From germline, CDR1 is SQVTM and CDR2 ANQGSEA. The CDR3 consists of 14 residues. V lost 3 bases and J lost 5, with 16 bases in between. CDR3 region: CSVDPRSTGETQYF. CDR3 bases: TGCAGCGTTGACCCACGGAGCACCGGGGAGACCCAGTACTTC. The whole variable domain, filled in from reference TRBV29-1 and TRBJ2-5, reads SAVISQKPSRDICQRGTSLTIQCQVDSQVTMMFWYRQQPGQSLTLIATANQGSEATYESGFVIDKFPISRPNLTFSTLTVSNMSPEDSSIYLCSVDPRSTGETQYFGPGTRLLVL.

The J gene is TRBJ2-1, the V gene TRBV7-8; TRBD2 matches 12 bases. Germline values: CDR1 SGHVS, CDR2 FQNEAQ. V shed 5 bases, J shed 5 bases, and the junction held 4 bases outside the gene matches. The CDR3 is 15 amino acids. CDR3 DNA sequence: TGTGCCAGCAGCCCCGGACTAGCGGGGAACAATGAGCAGTTCTTC. Translation: CASSPGLAGNNEQFF.